Shown below are 28 T cell receptor beta chains from a single sample sequenced in a study of T cells in Graves' hyperthyroidism and ophthalmopathy. RNA transcripts served as the template for amplifying TCR beta CDR3 regions. RT-PCR in the first round (using the HTBI primer set) targeted the TCR CDR3. TCRdb re-analysed the multiplex PCR reads in MiXCR, keeping a single row per CDR3 protein. The sample consists of about half a million distinct CDR3 sequences, 20% to 25% of them appearing once. The sample comprised blood. Source of these receptors: a woman between 70 and 85 years old with Graves' ophthalmopathy.

This clonotype has just a few counts. The chain is built from TRBV6-1 and TRBJ1-4, with 7 positions matching TRBD1. The V gene's germline CDR1 is MNHNS and CDR2 SASEGT. The length of the CDR3 is 14 residues. Trimming removed 5 bases from V and 8 bases from J; junction bases left unmatched: 8. The CDR3 DNA follows: TGTGCCAGCAGTAGAACAGGGGTTCGAGAAAAACTGTTTTTT. This gives the protein CASSRTGVREKLFF.

This clonotype was recorded at least ten times. The chain is built from TRBV11-2 and TRBJ1-1; D gene ambiguous. Germline CDR1 SGHAT, CDR2 FQNNGV. There are 11 residues in the CDR3. Trimming left V 3 bases short and J 6 bases short, with 5 bases between. The CDR3 bases are TGTGCCAGCAGCTTTCGGGCTGAAGCTTTCTTT. It codes for CASSFRAEAFF.

The J gene is TRBJ2-1, the V gene TRBV6-5; TRBD2 agrees at 7 bases. CDR1 is MNHEY and CDR2 is SVGAGI in the germline V gene. The CDR3 is 16 amino acids. V lost 7 bases, J lost 2 bases, and 11 bases stayed unmatched. The CDR3 DNA is TGTGCCAGCACTTTGGGAGGGCTGGTAACCTACAATGAGCAGTTCTTC. Its protein is CASTLGGLVTYNEQFF.

This clonotype was observed a few times. V is TRBV18 and J is TRBJ2-2, with TRBD1 as a possible D gene (6 bases). The CDR3 covers 15 residues. CDR1 is KGHSH and CDR2 is LQKENI in the germline V gene. V was shortened by 5 bases and J by 1 base, with 11 bases between the two germline ends. The CDR3 sequence is CASSGTGKNTGELFF. The CDR3 DNA follows: TGTGCCAGCTCAGGAACAGGGAAGAACACCGGGGAGCTGTTTTTT.

This clonotype appeared a few times. This chain joins TRBV12-3 or TRBV12-4 and TRBJ2-7, with 8 bases identical to TRBD1. V lost 2 bases to trimming and J lost 2 bases; unmatched junction nucleotides: 5. The CDR3 consists of 15 residues. CDR3 sequence reads: CASSLYGTGAYEQYF. In DNA, the CDR3 is TGTGCCAGCAGTTTATATGGGACAGGAGCCTACGAGCAGTACTTC.

This clonotype came up many times. This chain links TRBV2 with TRBJ1-2; possible D gene TRBD1, 5 bases. The V end was cut by 0 bases, the J end by 4 bases, with 9 bases between. Germline CDR1 SNHLY, CDR2 FYNNEI. CDR3 size: 14 residues. DNA for the CDR3: TGTGCCAGCAGTGAAGCGGACAAACGCTATGGCTACACCTTC. This sequence encodes CASSEADKRYGYTF. Combining the CDR3 with reference TRBV2 and TRBJ1-2 gives the whole variable domain EPEVTQTPSHQVTQMGQEVILRCVPISNHLYFYWYRQILGQKVEFLVSFYNNEISEKSEIFDDQFSVERPDGSNFTLKIRSTKLEDSAMYFCASSEADKRYGYTFGSGTRLTVV.

The gene calls are TRBV2 and TRBJ2-5; 11 nucleotides align to TRBD2. The CDR3 extends over 13 amino acids. The J segment lost 13 bases and the V segment lost 6 bases, leaving 10 bases of the junction unmatched. The germline V gene encodes CDR1 SNHLY and CDR2 FYNNEI. CDR3 residues: CASRTGLAAPMYF. DNA for the CDR3: TGTGCCAGCAGAACGGGACTAGCGGCCCCCATGTACTTC.

The chain carries TRBV6-2 or TRBV6-3 and TRBJ2-7; the match to TRBD2 covers 7 bases. Losses at the gene ends were 6 bases for V and 6 bases for J; bases not matched to a gene: 5. CDR1 is MNHEY, CDR2 SVGEGT, per germline. This CDR3 is built from 12 residues. The CDR3 loop is CASRMGGGEQYF. The CDR3, as DNA: TGTGCCAGCAGAATGGGGGGGGGCGAGCAGTACTTC.

V is TRBV5-1 and J is TRBJ2-7, with 8 bases identical to TRBD2. Germline-derived CDR1 and CDR2 are SGHRS and YFSETQ. J was trimmed by 0 bases and V by 4 bases; bases with no gene match: 9. The CDR3 length is 16 residues. The CDR3, as DNA: TGCGCCAGCAGCGCTACTAGCGGCCGTGGCTCCTACGAGCAGTACTTC. It encodes CASSATSGRGSYEQYF.

This chain links TRBV12-3 or TRBV12-4 with TRBJ2-1; no definite D call. This CDR3 is built from 12 residues. The V end was cut by 8 bases, the J end by 12 bases, with 17 bases between. CDR3 in DNA: TGTGCCAGCTCACTCTCCGAGTTCCTGCAGTTCTTC. Translating gives CASSLSEFLQFF.

The chain is built from TRBV7-2 and TRBJ1-2; TRBD1 matches 9 bases. CDR1 and CDR2 from the germline V gene are SGHTA and FQGNSA. J lost 2 bases, V lost 5 bases, and 3 bases had no gene match. The CDR3 is 14 amino acids. The CDR3 nucleotides read TGTGCCAGCAGCCAGGACAGGGGAAACTATGGCTACACCTTC. It encodes CASSQDRGNYGYTF.

Points on this clonotype: A much more abundant neighbour one base away suggests this may be a read error. The chain has TRBV3-1 and TRBJ1-1; D remains ambiguous. The CDR3 is 15 residues long. CDR1 and CDR2 from the germline V gene are LGHDT and YNNKEL (reference sequence). The chain's CDR3 is CASSPPLWANTEALF. The CDR3 nucleotides are TGTGCCAGCAGCCCCCCACTATGGGCGAACACTGAAGCTCTCTTT.

This clonotype appeared a few times. The chain is built from TRBV28 and TRBJ1-2; 7 bases are a match to TRBD1. The V and J ends lost 3 bases and 4 bases, in that order; junction bases with no gene match: 8. CDR1 is MDHEN and CDR2 is SYDVKM in the germline V gene. The CDR3 sequence is 15 residues long. CDR3 DNA sequence: TGTGCCAGCAGTTTCCCGCTTAGGACAGGCTATGGCTACACCTTC. This codes for CASSFPLRTGYGYTF.

This clonotype was seen many times. V is TRBV7-2 and J is TRBJ2-3; D is uncertain. The CDR3 has 14 amino acids. Germline lookup yields CDR1 SGHTA and CDR2 FQGNSA. The V and J ends lost 1 base and 8 bases respectively, with 13 bases between them. The CDR3 reads CASSLDPLGGTQYF. The CDR3 DNA sequence: TGTGCCAGCAGCTTAGATCCGCTGGGCGGTACGCAGTATTTT.

This clonotype was observed a few times. This chain links TRBV12-3 or TRBV12-4 with TRBJ2-1, with 9 bases fitting TRBD2. The CDR3 is 14 amino acids. V dropped 4 bases and J dropped 7; count of bases not matched to a gene: 5. The CDR3 DNA follows: TGTGCCAGCAGTTACGGACTAGCGAATAATGAGCAGTTCTTC. This translates into CASSYGLANNEQFF.

The V and J genes are TRBV4-3 and TRBJ2-2, with D perhaps TRBD2 (7 bases). This CDR3 region has 17 residues. Germline CDR1 reads LGHNA; CDR2 reads YSLEER. The germline V and J ends were trimmed by 2 bases and 4 bases, with 17 bases remaining between them. This CDR3 is CASSQLPRGEGTGELFF. CDR3 DNA sequence: TGCGCCAGCAGCCAACTCCCTAGGGGGGAGGGCACCGGGGAGCTGTTTTTT.

The V and J genes are TRBV20-1 and TRBJ2-7, with TRBD2 as a possible D gene (6 bases). The CDR3 length is 14 residues. The V gene lost 5 bases and the J gene lost 6 bases, with 20 bases spanning the gap. Germline CDR1 and CDR2: DFQATT and SNEGSKA (reference sequence). The CDR3 region has the DNA TGCAGTGCTTCACATCGGGCGGGGAAAGGCGAGCAGTACTTC. Its protein product is CSASHRAGKGEQYF.

This clonotype was counted a few times. The rearrangement uses TRBV19 and TRBJ2-7; 8 positions match TRBD2. Germline V lookup: CDR1 LNHDA, CDR2 SQIVND (reference sequence). The ends lost 5 bases at V and 3 bases at J; junction bases unmatched: 9. The CDR3 consists of 15 residues. The CDR3 sequence is CASSLAGGIIYEQYF. Written as DNA, the CDR3 is TGTGCCAGTAGTCTGGCGGGAGGAATTATCTACGAGCAGTACTTC.

The V gene is TRBV19, the J gene TRBJ2-4; 15 bases match TRBD2. In germline, CDR1 is LNHDA, CDR2 SQIVND (reference sequence). V was pared by 1 base and J by 7 bases, with 2 bases of the junction left unmatched. This CDR3 contains 16 residues. The CDR3 nucleotides are TGTGCCAGTAGTATAGGGGGGACTAGCGGGAGGAACATTCAGTACTTC. Its translation: CASSIGGTSGRNIQYF.

The rearrangement links TRBV6-1 to TRBJ2-7, with D possibly being TRBD2 (5 bases). V shed 0 bases and J shed 1 base, with 16 bases lying between them. The CDR3 runs 17 residues. Germline V lookup: CDR1 MNHNS, CDR2 SASEGT. CDR3 bases: TGTGCCAGCAGTGAAGCCCTAGGGTCGGGGTCATCCTACGAGCAGTACTTC. Translation: CASSEALGSGSSYEQYF.

This clonotype was recorded only once. The chain couples TRBV7-9 to TRBJ2-7; possibly TRBD1 for D (6 bases). The germline V gene has CDR1 SEHNR and CDR2 FQNEAQ (reference sequence). The V gene lost 1 base and the J gene lost 1 base, with 11 bases spanning the gap. This CDR3 spans 15 amino acids. The CDR3 loop reads CASSLGGPISYEQYF. The CDR3 DNA reads TGTGCCAGCAGCTTAGGGGGGCCAATATCCTACGAGCAGTACTTC.

This chain uses TRBV7-2 with TRBJ1-2, with 10 bases matching TRBD1. V shed 5 bases, J shed 4 bases, and the junction held 4 bases outside the gene matches. From germline, CDR1 is SGHTA and CDR2 FQGNSA. The CDR3 contains 14 residues. CDR3 sequence reads: CASSKGQGLYGYTF. CDR3 DNA sequence: TGTGCCAGCAGCAAGGGACAGGGGCTCTATGGCTACACCTTC.

This clonotype showed up just a few times. V gene TRBV30 combines with J gene TRBJ1-2; possible D gene TRBD1, 5 bases. CDR1 and CDR2 (germline): GTSNPN, SVGIG (reference sequence). The CDR3 has 12 amino acids. V lost 5 bases and J 4 bases, leaving 11 bases between the germline ends. DNA for the CDR3: TGTGCCTGGGGGGCGCTAGTCTATGGCTACACCTTC. Its translation is CAWGALVYGYTF.

This clonotype has only a few counts. The chain has TRBV3-1 and TRBJ2-7, with no clear D. Trimming left V 4 bases short and J 6 bases short, with 13 bases between. Germline lookup yields CDR1 LGHDT and CDR2 YNNKEL (reference sequence). CDR3 length equals 13 residues. CDR3: CASSPRRLTEQYF. Here the CDR3 DNA reads TGTGCCAGCAGCCCCCGACGTCTAACCGAGCAGTACTTC.

The chain employs TRBV15 and TRBJ1-2; weak D call: TRBD1 (6 bases). The CDR3 sequence is 14 residues long. Trimming removed 1 base from V and 8 bases from J, with 14 bases in between. CDR1 and CDR2 from the germline V gene are LNHNV and YYDKDF (reference sequence). CDR3: CATSRVERGFGYTF. CDR3 bases: TGTGCCACCAGCAGAGTCGAAAGGGGGTTCGGCTACACCTTC. Looking up the rest from reference TRBV15 and TRBJ1-2 gives the full variable domain: DAMVIQNPRYQVTQFGKPVTLSCSQTLNHNVMYWYQQKSSQAPKLLFHYYDKDFNNEADTPDNFQSRRPNTSFCFLDIRSPGLGDTAMYLCATSRVERGFGYTFGSGTRLTVV.

This chain connects TRBV11-2 to TRBJ1-4; D is uncertain. Germline V gives CDR1 SGHAT, CDR2 FQNNGV. Trimming pared 7 bases from V and 4 bases from J, leaving 13 bases between. The CDR3 has 14 residues. The CDR3 is CASNRPGRNEKLFF. The CDR3 DNA reads TGTGCCAGCAACCGACCGGGCCGTAATGAAAAACTGTTTTTT.

This clonotype was seen more than once but under ten times. The V call is TRBV12-3 or TRBV12-4, the J call TRBJ2-3; no clear D gene. Between the trimmed V and J ends, which lost 7 bases and 3 bases, there was a span of 11 bases. The CDR3 loop spans 13 amino acids. CDR3 bases: TGTGCCAGCAACAAATGGGGAACAGATACGCAGTATTTT. Residues: CASNKWGTDTQYF.

This clonotype was observed a few times. The chain links TRBV27 to TRBJ2-3, with unresolved D. Trimming removed 3 bases from V and 7 bases from J, with 5 bases in between. Germline V gives CDR1 MNHEY, CDR2 SMNVEV (reference sequence). This CDR3 has 11 amino acids. CDR3 sequence (DNA): TGTGCCAGCAGTTTCTCGAATACGCAGTATTTT. Amino acid sequence: CASSFSNTQYF.